Listed below are T cell receptor beta chains from one sample, sequenced in a study of cytomegalovirus exposure and HLA in healthy donors. Profiled with immunoSEQ multiplex PCR; TCRdb holds only in-frame clones, not every one. This sample has 190,000 or so clones, with 75% to 85% found just once. Material for sequencing was PBMCs. The source is a boy aged 5 to 17 in good health and CMV-seronegative. The CDR3 runs from the conserved cysteine through the conserved F or W. Fields, in order: clone size, J gene, V gene, D gene, CDR3 protein, CDR3 DNA. The D gene is left open where the match is weak. Expanded clones are given a class, and other clones once, few, many or no size at all.

clone_size: few
j_call: TRBJ2-7
v_call: TRBV7-2
d_call: TRBD2
cdr3_aa: CASSLVAGILSYEQYF
cdr3_nt: TGTGCCAGCAGCTTAGTAGCGGGAATCCTCTCCTACGAGCAGTACTTC

clone_size: NA
j_call: TRBJ2-7
v_call: TRBV11-2
d_call: TRBD1
cdr3_aa: CASSLDGTEYEQYF
cdr3_nt: TGTGCCAGCAGCTTAGACGGGACAGAATACGAGCAGTACTTC

clone_size: NA
j_call: TRBJ1-1
v_call: TRBV5-6
d_call: NA
cdr3_aa: CASSPIDYREAFF
cdr3_nt: TGTGCCAGCAGCCCAATAGACTACAGAGAAGCTTTCTTT

clone_size: NA
j_call: TRBJ2-1
v_call: TRBV18
d_call: TRBD2
cdr3_aa: CASSPGLAGDNEQFF
cdr3_nt: TGTGCCAGCTCACCTGGACTAGCGGGCGACAATGAGCAGTTCTTC

clone_size: NA
j_call: TRBJ1-2
v_call: TRBV11-3
d_call: NA
cdr3_aa: CASSPRGIHGYTF
cdr3_nt: TGTGCCAGCAGCCCAAGGGGAATTCATGGCTACACCTTC

clone_size: NA
j_call: TRBJ2-4
v_call: TRBV5-1
d_call: NA
cdr3_aa: CASSLRPEDIQYF
cdr3_nt: TGCGCCAGCAGCTTAAGACCAGAGGACATTCAGTACTTC

clone_size: NA
j_call: TRBJ1-2
v_call: TRBV27
d_call: NA
cdr3_aa: CASNRAGVSHGYTF
cdr3_nt: TGTGCCAGCAATAGGGCAGGGGTATCGCATGGCTACACCTTC

clone_size: few
j_call: TRBJ2-7
v_call: TRBV6-1
d_call: TRBD2
cdr3_aa: CASSKGEESSGRMALTEQYF
cdr3_nt: TGTGCCAGCAGTAAAGGGGAGGAGTCTAGCGGGAGGATGGCCCTTACCGAGCAGTACTTC

clone_size: NA
j_call: TRBJ1-1
v_call: TRBV30
d_call: TRBD1
cdr3_aa: CAWSWTGGFLPNTEAFF
cdr3_nt: TGTGCCTGGAGTTGGACAGGGGGCTTCCTCCCGAACACTGAAGCTTTCTTT

clone_size: NA
j_call: TRBJ2-1
v_call: TRBV7-3
d_call: TRBD2
cdr3_aa: CASSRWSSGSYNEQFF
cdr3_nt: TGTGCCAGCAGCCGCTGGAGTAGCGGGAGTTACAATGAGCAGTTCTTC

clone_size: once
j_call: TRBJ2-7
v_call: TRBV7-3
d_call: NA
cdr3_aa: CASSLTPGGSTYEQYF
cdr3_nt: TGTGCCAGCAGCCTAACCCCCGGGGGTTCAACCTACGAGCAGTACTTC

clone_size: NA
j_call: TRBJ2-7
v_call: TRBV5-1
d_call: TRBD1
cdr3_aa: CASSWDRTTYEQYF
cdr3_nt: TGCGCCAGCAGCTGGGACAGGACCACCTACGAGCAGTACTTC

clone_size: few
j_call: TRBJ2-7
v_call: TRBV7-9
d_call: NA
cdr3_aa: CASSLVEEFYEQYF
cdr3_nt: TGTGCCAGCAGCTTAGTCGAGGAATTCTACGAGCAGTACTTC

clone_size: once
j_call: TRBJ1-4
v_call: TRBV7-2
d_call: NA
cdr3_aa: CASSPTSATNEKLFF
cdr3_nt: TGTGCCAGCAGTCCCACCAGTGCAACTAATGAAAAACTGTTTTTT

clone_size: NA
j_call: TRBJ2-3
v_call: TRBV5-4
d_call: NA
cdr3_aa: CASSSSGITDTQYF
cdr3_nt: TGTGCCAGCAGCTCCAGCGGAATCACAGATACGCAGTATTTT

clone_size: NA
j_call: TRBJ1-1
v_call: TRBV7-9
d_call: TRBD1
cdr3_aa: CASSLAGQGASTEAFF
cdr3_nt: TGTGCCAGCAGCTTAGCGGGACAGGGGGCTAGCACTGAAGCTTTCTTT

clone_size: NA
j_call: TRBJ2-3
v_call: TRBV29-1
d_call: NA
cdr3_aa: CSVEDPPPFHRSENSSTDTQYF
cdr3_nt: TGCAGCGTTGAAGATCCTCCCCCCTTTCACCGCTCTGAGAATTCTAGCACAGATACGCAGTATTTT

clone_size: NA
j_call: TRBJ1-6
v_call: TRBV7-3
d_call: NA
cdr3_aa: CASSLTLRNSPLHF
cdr3_nt: TGTGCCAGCAGCTTAACGTTACGGAATTCACCCCTCCACTTT

clone_size: NA
j_call: TRBJ2-7
v_call: TRBV27
d_call: TRBD2
cdr3_aa: CASRGLAGGSYEQYF
cdr3_nt: TGTGCCAGCAGGGGACTAGCGGGGGGCTCCTACGAGCAGTACTTC

clone_size: NA
j_call: TRBJ1-5
v_call: TRBV2
d_call: NA
cdr3_aa: CASSGELMDQPQHF
cdr3_nt: TGTGCCAGCAGCGGGGAATTGATGGACCAGCCCCAGCATTTT

clone_size: NA
j_call: TRBJ1-1
v_call: TRBV7-9
d_call: NA
cdr3_aa: CASSLHAENTEAFF
cdr3_nt: TGTGCCAGCAGCTTGCACGCGGAGAACACTGAAGCTTTCTTT

clone_size: NA
j_call: TRBJ1-2
v_call: TRBV30
d_call: NA
cdr3_aa: CAWSVRVAGYTF
cdr3_nt: TGTGCCTGGAGTGTCAGGGTGGCTGGCTACACCTTC

clone_size: few
j_call: TRBJ2-7
v_call: TRBV10-3
d_call: TRBD1
cdr3_aa: CAISDRDRASNEQYF
cdr3_nt: TGTGCCATCAGTGACCGGGACAGGGCAAGCAACGAGCAGTACTTC

clone_size: NA
j_call: TRBJ2-7
v_call: TRBV4-3
d_call: NA
cdr3_aa: CASSYSTTRLNPYEQYF
cdr3_nt: TGCGCCAGCAGCTACTCGACGACTCGCCTGAATCCCTACGAGCAGTACTTC

clone_size: NA
j_call: TRBJ1-3
v_call: TRBV19
d_call: TRBD1
cdr3_aa: CASSIQGAGGNTIYF
cdr3_nt: TGTGCCAGTAGTATCCAGGGGGCGGGTGGAAACACCATATATTTT

clone_size: NA
j_call: TRBJ1-1
v_call: TRBV4-3
d_call: NA
cdr3_aa: CASSHFYTTDNTEAFF
cdr3_nt: TGCGCCAGCAGCCACTTCTACACGACAGATAACACTGAAGCTTTCTTT

clone_size: NA
j_call: TRBJ1-2
v_call: TRBV30
d_call: NA
cdr3_aa: CAWSVRGRANYGYTF
cdr3_nt: TGTGCCTGGAGTGTACGAGGCAGGGCCAACTATGGCTACACCTTC

clone_size: NA
j_call: TRBJ1-4
v_call: TRBV5-1
d_call: NA
cdr3_aa: CASRRVGGVEKLFF
cdr3_nt: TGCGCCAGCAGACGGGTAGGGGGAGTTGAAAAACTGTTTTTT

clone_size: few
j_call: TRBJ2-1
v_call: TRBV6-5
d_call: TRBD2
cdr3_aa: CASSSGLASDEQFF
cdr3_nt: TGTGCCAGCAGTTCGGGACTAGCGAGTGATGAGCAGTTCTTC